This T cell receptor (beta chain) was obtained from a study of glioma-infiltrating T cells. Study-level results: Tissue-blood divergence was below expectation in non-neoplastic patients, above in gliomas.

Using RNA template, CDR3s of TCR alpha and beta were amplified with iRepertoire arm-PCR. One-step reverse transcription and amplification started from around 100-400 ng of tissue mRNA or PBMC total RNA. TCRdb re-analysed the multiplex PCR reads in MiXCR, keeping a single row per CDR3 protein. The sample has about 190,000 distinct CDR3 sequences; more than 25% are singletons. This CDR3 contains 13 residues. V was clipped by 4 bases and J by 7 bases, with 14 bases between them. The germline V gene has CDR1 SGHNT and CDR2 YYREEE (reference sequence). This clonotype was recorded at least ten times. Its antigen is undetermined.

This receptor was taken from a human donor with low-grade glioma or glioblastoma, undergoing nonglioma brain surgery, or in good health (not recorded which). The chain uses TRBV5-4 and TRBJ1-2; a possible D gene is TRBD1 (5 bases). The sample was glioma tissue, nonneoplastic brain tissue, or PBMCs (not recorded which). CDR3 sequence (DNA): TGTGCCAGCAGCGATGGGGGGGGTCCTGGCTACACCTTC. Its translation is CASSDGGGPGYTF.